Listed here is a single T cell receptor beta chain. Its antigen is unidentified. The sample belongs to a study of response to subunit inactivated influenza vaccine. Study results and caveats: A suggestion made by the authors is that each seasonal influenza vaccination recruits few new T cells.

The CDR3 loop spans 12 amino acids. Germline V lookup: CDR1 SGDLS, CDR2 YYNGEE. With 3 bases removed from V and 5 bases from J, the gap between germline ends came to 7 bases. TCRdb reprocessed the RT-PCR reads with MiXCR, giving one entry per CDR3 protein. Here the sample spans 650,000 to 800,000 distinct CDR3 sequences, about 15% being singletons. This receptor was taken from a man aged 50 to 59 who received an inactivated influenza vaccine. The chain joins TRBV9 to TRBJ2-3; D unresolved. Sample: PBMCs from blood, taken 14 days before vaccination. CDR3 sequence reads: CASSAPGDTQYF. CDR3 nucleotides: TGTGCCAGCAGCGCCCCCGGAGATACGCAGTATTTT.